Presented here are 27 T cell receptor beta chains from one specimen sequenced in a study of blood T cell repertoires in COVID-19. Assay: immunoSEQ multiplex PCR; the TCRdb copy retains only in-frame clones and omits some. The repertoire holds around 86,000 clones, with under 85% as singletons. The sample comprised peripheral blood. The source is a woman of 80 years or more with acute or convalescent COVID-19.

The V gene is TRBV25-1, the J gene TRBJ2-2; 9 bases fit TRBD1. The CDR3 is 14 residues long. Per the germline V gene, CDR1 is MGHDK and CDR2 is SYGVNS. Germline trimming cut 6 bases from V and 4 bases from J; bases unmatched to any gene: 3. CDR3 sequence (DNA): TGTGCCAGCAGCACAGGGGGCAGCACCGGGGAGCTGTTTTTT. It encodes CASSTGGSTGELFF.

The chain has TRBV18 and TRBJ1-3; D uncertain. CDR1 and CDR2 from the germline V gene are KGHSH and LQKENI. CDR3 size: 16 residues. The V gene lost 3 bases and the J gene lost 0 bases, with 12 bases spanning the gap. CDR3 residues: CASSPDYGVSGNTIYF. The CDR3 coding sequence is TGTGCCAGCTCACCCGATTACGGAGTCTCTGGAAACACCATATATTTT.

The chain couples TRBV3-1 (or the pseudogene TRBV3-2) to TRBJ2-5; a weak D match, TRBD1 (6 bases). The CDR3 extends over 14 amino acids. The V gene's germline CDR1 is LGHDT and CDR2 YNNKEL (reference sequence). V lost 3 bases and J lost 1, with 9 bases in between. Written as DNA, the CDR3 is TGTGCCAGCAGCCAGAACAGGGTCCAAGAGACCCAGTACTTC. Translated, it gives CASSQNRVQETQYF.

CDR3 residues: CAGRAGFIGELFF. DNA for the CDR3: TGCGCCGGTCGAGCAGGGTTCATCGGGGAGCTGTTTTTT. The chain is built from TRBV5-1 and TRBJ2-2; maybe TRBD1 (5 bases). In germline, CDR1 is SGHRS, CDR2 YFSETQ. The CDR3 loop spans 13 amino acids. V gave up 10 bases and J gave up 7 bases, with 17 bases separating them.

For the CDR3, the DNA is TGTGCCAGCAGCCAGTGGGGGGGCACTGAAGCTTTCTTT. Its translation is CASSQWGGTEAFF. The chain recombines TRBV3-1 (or the pseudogene TRBV3-2) with TRBJ1-1, with a weak D call TRBD1 (5 bases). V gave up 3 bases and J gave up 4 bases, with 9 bases separating them. CDR1 and CDR2 (germline): LGHDT, YNNKEL (reference sequence). This CDR3 comprises 13 residues.

The rearrangement joins TRBV27 to TRBJ1-5; tentatively, D is TRBD1 (5 bases). The V and J ends lost 5 bases and 0 bases respectively, with 17 bases between them. The CDR3 contains 17 residues. Per germline, CDR1 MNHEY and CDR2 SMNVEV (reference sequence). The CDR3 nucleotides read TGTGCCAGCAGTGCCCACGGGGGGACCTATAGCAATCAGCCCCAGCATTTT. Translating gives CASSAHGGTYSNQPQHF.

This clone was detected ten times or more. This chain joins TRBV11-2 and TRBJ2-5, with D unresolved. Germline CDR1 is SGHAT and CDR2 is FQNNGV. The CDR3 contains 13 residues. The V gene lost 5 bases and the J gene lost 4 bases, with 11 bases spanning the gap. The CDR3 region has the DNA TGTGCCAGCAGCACCGGCCGCGGAGAGACCCAGTACTTC. Its translation is CASSTGRGETQYF.

This clone was counted ten times or more. The chain links TRBV18 to TRBJ2-1; 11 positions agree with TRBD2. The trim removed 4 bases at V and 0 bases at J, leaving 2 bases unmatched. The CDR3 totals 16 residues. Germline V gene sequence: CDR1 KGHSH, CDR2 LQKENI. The CDR3 DNA sequence: TGTGCCAGCTCACAAGGACTAGCGGGCTCCTACAATGAGCAGTTCTTC. Residues: CASSQGLAGSYNEQFF. The whole variable domain, remainder taken from reference TRBV18 and TRBJ2-1, is NAGVMQNPRHLVRRRGQEARLRCSPMKGHSHVYWYRQLPEEGLKFMVYLQKENIIDESGMPKERFSAEFPKEGPSILRIQQVVRGDSAAYFCASSQGLAGSYNEQFFGPGTRLTVL.

The chain links TRBV5-1 to TRBJ2-2; possibly TRBD1 for D (6 bases). The CDR3 is 15 amino acids. V was trimmed by 4 bases and J by 4 bases, leaving 14 bases between them. The germline CDR1 and CDR2 sequences are SGHRS and YFSETQ. The CDR3 region has the DNA TGCGCCAGCAGCACCGACAGGTCCATCACCGGGGAGCTGTTTTTT. Translating it yields CASSTDRSITGELFF.

The chain has TRBV4-1 and TRBJ2-5; TRBD2 aligns across 8 bases. This CDR3 spans 15 amino acids. The trim removed 2 bases at V and 4 bases at J, leaving 6 bases unmatched. Per the germline V gene, CDR1 is MGHRA and CDR2 is YSYEKL. CDR3 DNA sequence: TGCGCCAGCAGCCAACGAGCGGGAGTGGGAGAGACCCAGTACTTC. Translation: CASSQRAGVGETQYF.

V is TRBV15 and J is TRBJ2-1, with TRBD2 matching over 12 bases. In germline, CDR1 is LNHNV, CDR2 YYDKDF (reference sequence). With V trimmed by 6 bases and J by 6 bases, 3 bases remained unmatched. The CDR3 is 14 residues long. The chain's CDR3 is CATRRTSGANEQFF. In nucleotides, the CDR3 is TGTGCCACCAGAAGGACTAGCGGGGCCAATGAGCAGTTCTTC.

The chain carries TRBV7-2 and TRBJ2-3; 7 bases align to TRBD1. This CDR3 region has 15 residues. The ends lost 2 bases at V and 7 bases at J; junction bases unmatched: 9. CDR1 and CDR2 (germline): SGHTA, FQGNSA. The CDR3 coding sequence is TGTGCCAGCAGCTTACAGGGGGAGCCCCTCCATACGCAGTATTTT. Translation gives CASSLQGEPLHTQYF.

The chain combines TRBV4-3 with TRBJ2-6, with D perhaps matching TRBD2 (5 bases). This CDR3 is 18 amino acids long. Trimming stripped 0 bases from V and 2 bases from J, with 14 bases between. Germline V gives CDR1 LGHNA, CDR2 YSLEER. CDR3 sequence reads: CASSQDPPGTTGANVLTF. The CDR3 DNA reads TGCGCCAGCAGCCAAGATCCCCCGGGAACGACTGGGGCCAACGTCCTGACTTTC.

There are a few counts of this clone. V usage is TRBV10-3 and J usage is TRBJ1-4, with TRBD1 identical over 10 bases. This CDR3 region has 14 residues. V lost 11 bases and J lost 5; bases outside the gene matches: 8. Germline V CDR1 and CDR2: ENHRY, SYGVKD. The CDR3 spells CASRAGQGNEKLFF. CDR3 in DNA: TGTGCCTCTCGGGCGGGACAGGGGAATGAAAAACTGTTTTTT.

In DNA form, the CDR3 reads TGTGCCACCAGCAATCCCCTGGCCACAGATACGCAGTATTTT. Translating gives CATSNPLATDTQYF. V and J are TRBV24-1 and TRBJ2-3; D is undetermined. Germline V gene data show CDR1 as KGHDR and CDR2 as SFDVKD. This CDR3 region has 14 residues. V lost 7 bases and J lost 2, with 12 bases in between.

The rearrangement joins TRBV3-1 (or the pseudogene TRBV3-2) to TRBJ1-5; no definite D call. CDR1 LGHDT and CDR2 YNNKEL come from the germline V gene (reference sequence). Trimming cost V 3 bases and J 7 bases, with 13 bases left between them. This CDR3 is 14 amino acids long. CDR3 loop: CASSHRRAGQPQHF. The CDR3 nucleotides read TGTGCCAGCAGCCATCGGAGGGCAGGCCAGCCCCAGCATTTT.

This sequence joins TRBV12-3 or TRBV12-4 and TRBJ2-5; the D gene is possibly TRBD2 (5 bases). Trimming took 10 bases from V and 1 from J, leaving 13 bases between them. The CDR3 covers 13 residues. This chain's CDR3 is CATQRAPQETQYF. The CDR3 DNA is TGTGCCACCCAGAGGGCCCCCCAAGAGACCCAGTACTTC.

The rearrangement joins TRBV24-1 to TRBJ2-2, with 8 nucleotides matching TRBD1. Germline lookup yields CDR1 KGHDR and CDR2 SFDVKD. The V gene end was trimmed by 3 bases and the J gene end by 7 bases; junction bases not matched to a gene: 6. The CDR3 contains 15 residues. The CDR3 is CATSDQRQGIGELFF. CDR3 DNA sequence: TGTGCCACCAGTGATCAAAGACAGGGGATCGGGGAGCTGTTTTTT.

The genes are TRBV20-1 and TRBJ2-6; a weak D match, TRBD2 (6 bases). The CDR3 spans 18 residues. Germline values: CDR1 DFQATT, CDR2 SNEGSKA (reference sequence). V was cut by 3 bases and J by 0 bases, with 18 bases left in between. CDR3 residues: CSASLRRDSRSGANVLTF. In DNA form, the CDR3 reads TGCAGTGCTAGTCTGCGAAGGGACTCCCGCTCTGGGGCCAACGTCCTGACTTTC.

The rearrangement uses TRBV18 and TRBJ1-1; TRBD1 aligns across 8 bases. The CDR3 spans 14 residues. V trimming: 2 bases; J trimming: 5 bases; junction bases outside the gene matches: 4. From germline, CDR1 is KGHSH and CDR2 LQKENI. The CDR3 DNA reads as TGTGCCAGCTCACCAGACAGGGGCCGGACTGAAGCTTTCTTT. As protein: CASSPDRGRTEAFF.

In its sample, this clone was seen once. The rearrangement joins TRBV2 to TRBJ2-2; no reliable D call. The germline V gene has CDR1 SNHLY and CDR2 FYNNEI. This CDR3 contains 13 residues. Trimming took off 6 bases at V and 7 bases at J, with 12 bases between the two ends. CDR3 residues: CASSLDTIGELFF. Here the CDR3 DNA reads TGTGCCAGCAGCCTCGACACGATCGGGGAGCTGTTTTTT.

The V gene is TRBV10-3, the J gene TRBJ1-6; the D gene is possibly TRBD1 (6 bases). CDR1 and CDR2 from the germline V gene are ENHRY and SYGVKD. The ends were cut back, 10 bases at V and 5 bases at J, with 18 bases in the middle. The CDR3 spans 15 residues. DNA of the CDR3: TGTGCCACCCGTGAGGGGGGACATAATAATTCACCCCTCCACTTT. Translation: CATREGGHNNSPLHF.

In DNA, the CDR3 is TGTGCCAGCAGTTTATCGACGGGACAGGGCTTCGTGGGTTCACCCCTCCACTTT. Translated: CASSLSTGQGFVGSPLHF. V gene TRBV27 combines with J gene TRBJ1-6; TRBD1 matches at 9 bases. The J segment lost 9 bases and the V segment lost 0 bases, leaving 12 bases of the junction unmatched. The CDR3 length is 18 residues. From germline, CDR1 is MNHEY and CDR2 SMNVEV (reference sequence).

The rearrangement joins TRBV19 to TRBJ1-1, with 7 bases lining up with TRBD1. The CDR3 runs to 15 residues. Germline CDR1 and CDR2: LNHDA and SQIVND (reference sequence). With V trimmed by 5 bases and J by 1 base, 7 bases remained unmatched. CDR3 loop: CASSLSHRGNTEAFF. The CDR3 nucleotides read TGTGCCAGTAGTTTGAGCCACAGGGGGAACACTGAAGCTTTCTTT.

The gene calls are TRBV19 and TRBJ2-1, with TRBD2 matching over 11 bases. Germline-derived CDR1 and CDR2 are LNHDA and SQIVND (reference sequence). Unmatched junction bases numbered 5, after V lost 9 bases and J lost 4 bases. CDR3 size: 14 residues. The CDR3 DNA sequence: TGTGCCAGCAAACTAGCGGGAGCATACAATGAGCAGTTCTTC. It translates to CASKLAGAYNEQFF.

The genes are TRBV19 and TRBJ2-1; 9 bases are shared with TRBD1. V shed 6 bases, J shed 7 bases, and the junction held 7 bases outside the gene matches. CDR3 length: 14 residues. The V gene's germline CDR1 is LNHDA and CDR2 SQIVND (reference sequence). CDR3 sequence: CASSGTGSRNEQFF. In nucleotides, the CDR3 is TGTGCCAGTAGCGGGACAGGGAGCCGGAATGAGCAGTTCTTC.

V usage is TRBV7-2 and J usage is TRBJ2-1; D perhaps matches TRBD2 (5 bases). The V end lost 5 bases, the J end lost 7 bases, and 12 bases lay between the germline ends. The CDR3 spans 13 residues. From germline, CDR1 is SGHTA and CDR2 FQGNSA. CDR3 DNA sequence: TGTGCCAGCAGCACAAGCCGGAGGAATGAGCAGTTCTTC. It yields the protein CASSTSRRNEQFF. Filled out from reference TRBV7-2 and TRBJ2-1, the complete variable domain reads GAGVSQSPSNKVTEKGKDVELRCDPISGHTALYWYRQSLGQGLEFLIYFQGNSAPDKSGLPSDRFSAERTGGSVSTLTIQRTQQEDSAVYLCASSTSRRNEQFFGPGTRLTVL.